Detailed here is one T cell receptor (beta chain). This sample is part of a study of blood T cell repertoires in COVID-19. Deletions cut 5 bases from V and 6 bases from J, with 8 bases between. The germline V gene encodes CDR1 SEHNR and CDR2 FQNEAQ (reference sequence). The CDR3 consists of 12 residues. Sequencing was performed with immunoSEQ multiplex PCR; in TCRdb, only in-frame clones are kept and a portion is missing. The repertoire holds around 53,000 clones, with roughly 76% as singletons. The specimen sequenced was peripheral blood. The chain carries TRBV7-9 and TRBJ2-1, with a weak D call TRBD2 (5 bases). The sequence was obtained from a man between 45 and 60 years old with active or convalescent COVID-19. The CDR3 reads CASSPGINEQFF. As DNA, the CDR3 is TGTGCCAGCAGCCCCGGGATCAATGAGCAGTTCTTC.